Listed here is a single T cell receptor (beta chain). What it binds is not known. Losses at the gene ends were 2 bases for V and 0 bases for J; bases not matched to a gene: 10. The CDR3 loop spans 18 amino acids. Per the germline V gene, CDR1 is GTSNPN and CDR2 is SVGIG (reference sequence). The data derive from a study of cytomegalovirus exposure and HLA in healthy donors. Study background: Earlier work reported approximately 100 million unique TCR beta sequences from about 170 million T cells.

Notes on the study in general: What a later analysis reportedly showed was that an Asian-associated ancestry cluster had fewer N-insertions than the approximately 700-donor mean.

Healthy bone marrow donors made up the donors. PCR amplification relied on 60 Vbeta primers (plus 13 Jbeta primers). Sequencing used immunoSEQ multiplex PCR; TCRdb keeps in-frame clones, though not all of them. The sample consists of tens of thousands of clones, about 70% of them appearing once. Sequencing was carried out using PBMCs. This TCR came from a man in his fifties or sixties in good health and CMV-seronegative. This chain joins TRBV30 and TRBJ1-3; 10 bases agree with TRBD1. CDR3 amino acids: CAWSFTPGTGVSGNTIYF. The CDR3 bases are TGTGCCTGGAGTTTCACTCCCGGGACAGGGGTCTCTGGAAACACCATATATTTT.